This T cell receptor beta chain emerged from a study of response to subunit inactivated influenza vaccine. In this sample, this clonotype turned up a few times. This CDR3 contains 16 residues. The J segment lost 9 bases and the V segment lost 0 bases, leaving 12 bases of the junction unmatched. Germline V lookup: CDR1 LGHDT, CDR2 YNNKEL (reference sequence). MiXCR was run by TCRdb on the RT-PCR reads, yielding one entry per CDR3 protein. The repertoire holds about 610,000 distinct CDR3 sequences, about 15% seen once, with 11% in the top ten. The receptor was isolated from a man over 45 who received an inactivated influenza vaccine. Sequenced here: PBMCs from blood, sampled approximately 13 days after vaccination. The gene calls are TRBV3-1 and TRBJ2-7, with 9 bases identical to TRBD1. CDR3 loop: CASSQDPGTGMNVQYF. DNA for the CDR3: TGTGCCAGCAGCCAAGATCCCGGGACAGGGATGAATGTGCAGTACTTC.